This T cell receptor beta chain comes out of a study of blood T cell repertoires in COVID-19. Study summary: COVID-19 samples, acute and convalescent, were from the United States, Italy and Spain.

Per germline, CDR1 ENHRY and CDR2 SYGVKD. The length of the CDR3 is 12 residues. Losses at the gene ends were 4 bases for V and 11 bases for J; bases not matched to a gene: 7. Clones were sequenced by immunoSEQ multiplex PCR, and TCRdb holds only the in-frame ones, with some missing. This table has about 90,000 clones, about 75% appearing once. Sequencing used peripheral blood. The sequence was obtained from a woman of 80 years or more with acute or convalescent COVID-19. V gene TRBV10-3 combines with J gene TRBJ1-1, with 7 bases aligning to TRBD1. The CDR3 reads CAISGDSLEAFF. The CDR3 region has the DNA TGTGCCATCAGTGGGGACAGCCTTGAGGCTTTCTTT.